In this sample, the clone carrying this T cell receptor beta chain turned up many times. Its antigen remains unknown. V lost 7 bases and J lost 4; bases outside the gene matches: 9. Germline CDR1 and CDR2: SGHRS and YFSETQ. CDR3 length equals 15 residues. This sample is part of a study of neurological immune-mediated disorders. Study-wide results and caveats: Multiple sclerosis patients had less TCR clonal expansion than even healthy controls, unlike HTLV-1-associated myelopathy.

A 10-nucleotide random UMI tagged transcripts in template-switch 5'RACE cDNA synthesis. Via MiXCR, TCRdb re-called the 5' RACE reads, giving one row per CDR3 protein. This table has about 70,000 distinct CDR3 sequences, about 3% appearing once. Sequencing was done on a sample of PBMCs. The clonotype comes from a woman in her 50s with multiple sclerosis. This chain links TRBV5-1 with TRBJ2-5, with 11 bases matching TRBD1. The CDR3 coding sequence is TGCGCCAGCTACCCGGGACAGGGGGTTGTAGAGACCCAGTACTTC. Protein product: CASYPGQGVVETQYF.